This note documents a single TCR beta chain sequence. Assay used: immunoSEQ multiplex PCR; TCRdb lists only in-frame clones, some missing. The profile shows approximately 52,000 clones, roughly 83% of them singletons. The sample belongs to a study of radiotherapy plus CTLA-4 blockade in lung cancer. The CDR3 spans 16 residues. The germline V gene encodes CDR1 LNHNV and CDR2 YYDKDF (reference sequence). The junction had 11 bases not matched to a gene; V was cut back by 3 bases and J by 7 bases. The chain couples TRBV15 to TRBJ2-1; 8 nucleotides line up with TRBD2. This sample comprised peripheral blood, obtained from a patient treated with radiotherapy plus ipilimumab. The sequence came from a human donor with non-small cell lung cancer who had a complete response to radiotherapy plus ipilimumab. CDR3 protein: CATSSSPGLGGNEQFF. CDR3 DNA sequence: TGTGCCACCAGCAGTTCCCCGGGACTAGGAGGAAATGAGCAGTTCTTC.